This TCR beta chain was sequenced for a study of CD8 T cells in ankylosing spondylitis. The study's findings and limits: In ankylosing spondylitis patients, matched synovial fluid reportedly showed significant enrichment of disease-linked clones. Roughly eight highly homologous variants made up a TCR beta motif that seemed to typify ankylosing spondylitis blood. Disease-linked clones displayed a CD8+ phenotype and appeared relatively rarely in peripheral blood.

TCR beta libraries were made by quantitative 5'-RACE with molecular barcodes. Using its own MiXCR run on the 5' RACE reads, TCRdb lists one record per CDR3 protein. The data show 300,000 to 350,000 distinct CDR3 sequences, less than 25% seen once. CDR3 length: 14 residues. Germline CDR1 and CDR2: SEHNR and FQNEAQ (reference sequence). Trimming shortened V by 6 bases and J by 0 bases, and 12 bases separated the two germline ends. Notes on this clonotype: Its antigen is not identified.

This TCR came from a female donor with ankylosing spondylitis or in good health (not recorded which). V usage is TRBV7-9 and J usage is TRBJ2-7, with D tentatively TRBD2 (6 bases). Sequenced: blood, either unsorted or a sorted T cell fraction (not recorded which). In nucleotides, the CDR3 is TGTGCCAGCAGTGACGGGGGTAGCTCCTACGAGCAGTACTTC. Its translation is CASSDGGSSYEQYF.